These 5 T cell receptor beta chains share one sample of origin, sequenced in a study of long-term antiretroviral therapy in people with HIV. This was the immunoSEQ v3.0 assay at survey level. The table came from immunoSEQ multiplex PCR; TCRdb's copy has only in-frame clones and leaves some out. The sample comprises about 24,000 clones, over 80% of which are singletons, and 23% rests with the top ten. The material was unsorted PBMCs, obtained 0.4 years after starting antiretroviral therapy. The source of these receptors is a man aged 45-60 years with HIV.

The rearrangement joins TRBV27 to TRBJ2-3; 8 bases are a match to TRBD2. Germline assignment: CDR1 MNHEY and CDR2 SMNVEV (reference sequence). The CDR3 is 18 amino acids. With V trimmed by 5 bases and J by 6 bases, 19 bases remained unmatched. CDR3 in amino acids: CASSPPGIAGPRSDTQYF. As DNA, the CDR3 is TGTGCCAGCAGTCCCCCCGGGATAGCGGGGCCGCGAAGTGATACGCAGTATTTT.

The CDR3 loop reads CSVDPGGGYAFF. CDR3 in DNA: TGCAGCGTTGACCCCGGGGGAGGGTATGCCTTCTTT. The chain joins TRBV29-1 to TRBJ1-1, with a weak D call TRBD1 (5 bases). The V gene's germline CDR1 is SQVTM and CDR2 ANQGSEA. This CDR3 has 12 amino acids. Trimming took 3 bases from V and 14 from J, leaving 19 bases between them.

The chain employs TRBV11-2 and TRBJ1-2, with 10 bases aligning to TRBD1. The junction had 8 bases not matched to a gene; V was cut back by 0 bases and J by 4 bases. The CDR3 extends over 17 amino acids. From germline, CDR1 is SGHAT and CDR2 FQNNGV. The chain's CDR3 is CASSLDPRQGASYGYTF. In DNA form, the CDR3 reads TGTGCCAGCAGCTTAGATCCCCGACAGGGGGCATCCTATGGCTACACCTTC.

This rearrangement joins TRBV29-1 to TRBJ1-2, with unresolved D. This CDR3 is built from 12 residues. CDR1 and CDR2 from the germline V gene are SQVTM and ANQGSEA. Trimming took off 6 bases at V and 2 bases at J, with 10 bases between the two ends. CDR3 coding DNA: TGCAGCGTGAATACACCAAACTATGGCTACACCTTC. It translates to CSVNTPNYGYTF.

The CDR3 loop is CASSEPELVTLARSPLHF. Written as DNA, the CDR3 is TGTGCCAGCAGTGAACCTGAATTGGTGACACTCGCACGGTCACCCCTCCACTTT. The chain couples TRBV6-1 to TRBJ1-6; D unclear. The germline V gene encodes CDR1 MNHNS and CDR2 SASEGT. Trimming took off 2 bases at V and 10 bases at J, with 24 bases between the two ends. There are 18 residues in the CDR3.